This is a list of T cell receptor beta chains from one sample in a study of blood T cell repertoires in COVID-19. Libraries were prepared by immunoSEQ multiplex PCR; TCRdb keeps only in-frame clonotypes and omits some of them. The table lists roughly 110,000 clones, over 70% of them singletons. Sample: peripheral blood. The receptors stem from a human donor with acute or convalescent COVID-19. The donor label of this sample is uncertain. The CDR3 runs from the conserved cysteine through the conserved F or W. A D gene is named only where the DNA matches it firmly. Some rows have no size entry. The others give once, few or many, or a class for an expanded clone.

d_call	v_call	j_call	clone_size	cdr3_aa	cdr3_nt
-	TRBV19	TRBJ1-5	-	CASSILPFNQPQHF	TGTGCCAGTAGTATACTACCATTTAATCAGCCCCAGCATTTT
TRBD1	TRBV5-5	TRBJ1-4	-	CASSPASGQGDEKLFF	TGTGCCAGCAGCCCCGCCTCGGGACAGGGGGATGAAAAACTGTTTTTT
TRBD1	TRBV5-8	TRBJ2-2	-	CASSLDRTGNTGELFF	TGTGCCAGCAGCTTGGACCGGACAGGGAACACCGGGGAGCTGTTTTTT
TRBD1	TRBV5-1	TRBJ1-1	-	CASSFAGQGGTEAFF	TGCGCCAGCAGCTTCGCGGGACAGGGGGGGACTGAAGCTTTCTTT
TRBD1	TRBV3-1/TRBV3-2	TRBJ1-1	-	CASSQRTGVGEAFF	TGTGCCAGCAGCCAGAGGACAGGGGTTGGGGAAGCTTTCTTT
TRBD1	TRBV5-1	TRBJ2-5	-	CASSLAPPGQGAETQYF	TGCGCCAGCAGCTTGGCGCCCCCGGGACAGGGCGCCGAGACCCAGTACTTC
TRBD2	TRBV19	TRBJ2-1	-	CASSTYGTSGYNEQFF	TGTGCCAGTAGTACATACGGGACTAGCGGTTACAATGAGCAGTTCTTC
-	TRBV5-1	TRBJ1-2	-	CASSFDSNYGYTF	TGCGCCAGCAGCTTCGACAGTAACTATGGCTACACCTTC
TRBD1	TRBV10-3	TRBJ2-3	once	CAISYGDRVTDTQYF	TGTGCCATCAGCTATGGGGACAGGGTCACAGATACGCAGTATTTT
TRBD1	TRBV9	TRBJ1-5	few	CASSPGPRGNQPQHF	TGTGCCAGCAGCCCCGGTCCCAGGGGGAATCAGCCCCAGCATTTT
TRBD2	TRBV29-1	TRBJ2-1	-	CSVDGLAGGYEQFF	TGCAGCGTTGATGGGCTAGCGGGTGGCTACGAGCAGTTCTTC
-	TRBV4-1	TRBJ2-1	-	CASSPEDSSYNEQFF	TGCGCCAGCAGCCCCGAGGACAGCTCCTACAATGAGCAGTTCTTC
-	TRBV6-5	TRBJ1-4	-	CASKRGEKLFF	TGTGCCAGTAAGCGGGGTGAAAAACTGTTTTTT